This entry describes one TCR beta chain. Antigen unknown. Sequencing of TCR beta covered CD8+ and CD4+ T cells obtained from blood. Germline CDR1 DFQATT, CDR2 SNEGSKA (reference sequence). The ends were cut back, 0 bases at V and 4 bases at J, with 6 bases in the middle. The CDR3 contains 13 residues. These data come from a study of CD8 T cells in Susac syndrome. Study conclusions and caveats: It was acknowledged by the study that relatively few individuals were included in its TCR sequencing and HLA analysis.

A quantity of roughly 0.5 to 1 ug RNA underwent reverse transcription using random hexamers. MiXCR, applied by TCRdb to the immunoSEQ multiplex PCR reads, yields one record per CDR3 protein. This repertoire shows under 200,000 distinct CDR3 sequences, 85% to 95% found once; its top ten account for less than 0.11%. V is TRBV20-1 and J is TRBJ1-4; D not certain. The sequencing sample was made of CD4+ T cells from PBMCs. This TCR was recovered from a human donor in good health. The CDR3: CSARDAFNEKLFF. In nucleotides, the CDR3 is TGCAGTGCTAGAGACGCCTTTAATGAAAAACTGTTTTTT.